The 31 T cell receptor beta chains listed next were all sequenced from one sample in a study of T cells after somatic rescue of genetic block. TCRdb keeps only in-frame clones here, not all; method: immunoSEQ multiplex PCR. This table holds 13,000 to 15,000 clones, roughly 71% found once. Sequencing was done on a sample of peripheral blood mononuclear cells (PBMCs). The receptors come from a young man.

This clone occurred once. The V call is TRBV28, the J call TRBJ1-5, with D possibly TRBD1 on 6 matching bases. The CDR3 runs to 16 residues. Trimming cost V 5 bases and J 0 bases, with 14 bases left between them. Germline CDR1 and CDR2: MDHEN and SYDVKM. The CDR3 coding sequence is TGTGCCAGCAGTCCGGGACATACCCATAGCAATCAGCCCCAGCATTTT. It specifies CASSPGHTHSNQPQHF.

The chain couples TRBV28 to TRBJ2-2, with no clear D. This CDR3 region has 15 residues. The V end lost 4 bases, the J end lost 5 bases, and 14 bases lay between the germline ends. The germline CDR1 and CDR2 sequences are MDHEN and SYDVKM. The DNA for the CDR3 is TGTGCCAGCAGTTCCCCAGTCCTACCGACCGGGGAGCTGTTTTTT. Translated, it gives CASSSPVLPTGELFF.

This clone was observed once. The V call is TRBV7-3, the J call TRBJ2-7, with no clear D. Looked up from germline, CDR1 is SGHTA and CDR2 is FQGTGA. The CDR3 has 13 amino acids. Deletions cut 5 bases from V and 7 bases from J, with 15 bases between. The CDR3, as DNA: TGTGCCAGCAGCCAGATCCCGGGCCCTGAGCAGTACTTC. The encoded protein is CASSQIPGPEQYF.

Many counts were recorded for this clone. The CDR3 DNA sequence: TGCGCCAGCACACAGCGGGGAGTGGCCGGGGAGCTGTTTTTT. Translation gives CASTQRGVAGELFF. The J gene is TRBJ2-2, the V gene TRBV5-1; 7 nucleotides match TRBD2. The V gene's germline CDR1 is SGHRS and CDR2 YFSETQ. J was trimmed by 6 bases and V by 6 bases; bases with no gene match: 8. This CDR3 comprises 14 residues.

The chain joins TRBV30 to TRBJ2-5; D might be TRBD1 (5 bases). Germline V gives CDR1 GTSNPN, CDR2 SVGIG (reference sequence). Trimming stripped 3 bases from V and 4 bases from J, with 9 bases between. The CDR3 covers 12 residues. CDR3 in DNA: TGTGCCTGGAGAGGGGTGGGAGAGACCCAGTACTTC. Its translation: CAWRGVGETQYF.

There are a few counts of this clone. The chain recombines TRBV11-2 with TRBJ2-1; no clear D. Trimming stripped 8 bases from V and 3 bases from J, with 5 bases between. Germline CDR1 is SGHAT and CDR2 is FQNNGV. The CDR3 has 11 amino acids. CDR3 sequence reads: CASLLYNEQFF. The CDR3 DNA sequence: TGTGCCAGCTTGCTCTACAATGAGCAGTTCTTC.

CDR3 coding DNA: TGTGCCAGCTCACCTGGACAGGTTAGCAATCAGCCCCAGCATTTT. Translation gives CASSPGQVSNQPQHF. V is TRBV18 and J is TRBJ1-5; TRBD1 matches 7 bases. The trim removed 3 bases at V and 0 bases at J, leaving 2 bases unmatched. Per the germline V gene, CDR1 is KGHSH and CDR2 is LQKENI. The CDR3 is 15 residues long.

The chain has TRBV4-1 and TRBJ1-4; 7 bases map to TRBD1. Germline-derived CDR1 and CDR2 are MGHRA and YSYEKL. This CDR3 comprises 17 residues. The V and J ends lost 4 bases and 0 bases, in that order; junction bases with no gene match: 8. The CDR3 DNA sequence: TGCGCCAGCAGCCTCCGGGACAGCCTACCAACTAATGAAAAACTGTTTTTT. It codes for CASSLRDSLPTNEKLFF.

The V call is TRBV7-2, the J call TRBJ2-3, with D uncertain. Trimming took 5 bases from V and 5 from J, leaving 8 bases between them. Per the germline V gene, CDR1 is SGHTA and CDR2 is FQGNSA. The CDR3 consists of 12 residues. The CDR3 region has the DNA TGTGCCAGCAGCCGAGTAGGAGATACGCAGTATTTT. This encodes CASSRVGDTQYF. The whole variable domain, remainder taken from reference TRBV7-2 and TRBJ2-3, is GAGVSQSPSNKVTEKGKDVELRCDPISGHTALYWYRQSLGQGLEFLIYFQGNSAPDKSGLPSDRFSAERTGGSVSTLTIQRTQQEDSAVYLCASSRVGDTQYFGPGTRLTVL.

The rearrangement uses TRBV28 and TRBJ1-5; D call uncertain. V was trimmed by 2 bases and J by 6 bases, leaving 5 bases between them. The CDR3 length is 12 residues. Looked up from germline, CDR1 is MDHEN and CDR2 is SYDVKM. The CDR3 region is CASSLVLQPQHF. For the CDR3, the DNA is TGTGCCAGCAGTTTAGTACTTCAGCCCCAGCATTTT.

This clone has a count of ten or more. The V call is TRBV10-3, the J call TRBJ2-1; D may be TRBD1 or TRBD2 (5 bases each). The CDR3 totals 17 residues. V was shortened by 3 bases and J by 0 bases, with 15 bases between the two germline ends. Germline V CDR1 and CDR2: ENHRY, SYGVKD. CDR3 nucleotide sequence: TGTGCCATCAGTGATCCCCCGGGACGGGGCTCCTACAATGAGCAGTTCTTC. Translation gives CAISDPPGRGSYNEQFF.

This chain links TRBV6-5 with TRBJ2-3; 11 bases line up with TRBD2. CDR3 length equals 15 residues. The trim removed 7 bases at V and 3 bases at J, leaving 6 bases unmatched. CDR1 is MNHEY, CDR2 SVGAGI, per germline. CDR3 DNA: TGTGCCAGCACCCTTCGGACTAGCGGGACAGATACGCAGTATTTT. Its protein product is CASTLRTSGTDTQYF.

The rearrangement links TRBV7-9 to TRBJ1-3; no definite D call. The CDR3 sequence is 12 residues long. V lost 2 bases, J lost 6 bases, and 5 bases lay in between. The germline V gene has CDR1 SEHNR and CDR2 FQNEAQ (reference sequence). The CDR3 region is CASSLSPNTIYF. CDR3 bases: TGTGCCAGCAGCTTAAGCCCAAACACCATATATTTT.

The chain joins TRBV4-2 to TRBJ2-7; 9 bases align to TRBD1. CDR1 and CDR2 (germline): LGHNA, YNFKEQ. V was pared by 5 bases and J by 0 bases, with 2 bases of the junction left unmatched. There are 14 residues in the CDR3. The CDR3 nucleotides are TGTGCCAGCAGCTTACAGGGGGCCTCCTACGAGCAGTACTTC. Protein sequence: CASSLQGASYEQYF.

The CDR3 DNA follows: TGTGCCAGCAGTTTAGGACAGGGTCGCTATAATTCACCCCTCCACTTT. Translation gives CASSLGQGRYNSPLHF. The chain has TRBV27 and TRBJ1-6; TRBD1 agrees at 8 bases. With 2 bases clipped from V and 3 bases from J, the junction kept 3 bases outside the gene matches. The germline CDR1 and CDR2 sequences are MNHEY and SMNVEV (reference sequence). The CDR3 totals 16 residues.

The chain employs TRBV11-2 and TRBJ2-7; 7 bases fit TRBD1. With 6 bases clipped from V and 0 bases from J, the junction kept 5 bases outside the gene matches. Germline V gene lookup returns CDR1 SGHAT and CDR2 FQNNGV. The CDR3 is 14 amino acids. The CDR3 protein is CASRPDRPSYEQYF. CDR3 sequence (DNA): TGTGCCAGCAGACCGGACAGGCCCTCCTACGAGCAGTACTTC. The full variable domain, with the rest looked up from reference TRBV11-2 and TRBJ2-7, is EAGVAQSPRYKIIEKRQSVAFWCNPISGHATLYWYQQILGQGPKLLIQFQNNGVVDDSQLPKDRFSAERLKGVDSTLKIQPAKLEDSAVYLCASRPDRPSYEQYFGPGTRLTVT.

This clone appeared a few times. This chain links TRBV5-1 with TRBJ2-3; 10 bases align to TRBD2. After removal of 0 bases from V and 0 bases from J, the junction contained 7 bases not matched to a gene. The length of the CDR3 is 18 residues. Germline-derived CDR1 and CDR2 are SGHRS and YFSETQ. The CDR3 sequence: CASSLGLAGVSSTDTQYF. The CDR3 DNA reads TGCGCCAGCAGCTTGGGGCTAGCGGGGGTCTCTAGCACAGATACGCAGTATTTT.

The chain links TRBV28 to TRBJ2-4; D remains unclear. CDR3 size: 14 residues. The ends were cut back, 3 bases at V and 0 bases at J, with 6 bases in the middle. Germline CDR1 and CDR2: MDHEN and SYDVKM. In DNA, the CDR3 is TGTGCCAGCAGTTTCATAGAAGCCAAAAACATTCAGTACTTC. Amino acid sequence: CASSFIEAKNIQYF. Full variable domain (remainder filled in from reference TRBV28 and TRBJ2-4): DVKVTQSSRYLVKRTGEKVFLECVQDMDHENMFWYRQDPGLGLRLIYFSYDVKMKEKGDIPEGYSVSREKKERFSLILESASTNQTSMYLCASSFIEAKNIQYFGAGTRLSVL.

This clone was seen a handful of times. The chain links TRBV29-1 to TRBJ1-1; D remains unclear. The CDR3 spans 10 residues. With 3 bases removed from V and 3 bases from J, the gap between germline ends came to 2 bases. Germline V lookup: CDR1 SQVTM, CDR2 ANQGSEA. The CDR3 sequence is CSVDHTEAFF. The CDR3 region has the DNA TGCAGCGTTGACCACACTGAAGCTTTCTTT.

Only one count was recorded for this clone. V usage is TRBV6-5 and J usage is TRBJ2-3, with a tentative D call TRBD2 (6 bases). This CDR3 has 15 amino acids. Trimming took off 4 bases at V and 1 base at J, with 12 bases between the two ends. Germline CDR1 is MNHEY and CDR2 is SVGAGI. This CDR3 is CASSFSERGTDTQYF. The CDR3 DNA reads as TGTGCCAGCAGTTTCTCCGAGCGGGGCACAGATACGCAGTATTTT.

CDR3 sequence reads: CASSEIDRLNTEAFF. The CDR3 nucleotides are TGTGCCAGCAGTGAGATAGACAGGTTGAACACTGAAGCTTTCTTT. The chain employs TRBV6-1 and TRBJ1-1; D might be TRBD1 (6 bases). The CDR3 runs 15 residues. Trimming cost V 3 bases and J 0 bases, with 11 bases left between them. Per germline, CDR1 MNHNS and CDR2 SASEGT.

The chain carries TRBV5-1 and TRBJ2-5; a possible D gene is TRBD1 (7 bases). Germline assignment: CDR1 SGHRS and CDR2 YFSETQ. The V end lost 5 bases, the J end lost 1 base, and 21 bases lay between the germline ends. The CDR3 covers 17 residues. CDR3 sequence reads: CASRGYTAGQPQETQYF. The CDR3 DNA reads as TGCGCCAGCAGAGGGTATACCGCGGGACAGCCCCAAGAGACCCAGTACTTC.

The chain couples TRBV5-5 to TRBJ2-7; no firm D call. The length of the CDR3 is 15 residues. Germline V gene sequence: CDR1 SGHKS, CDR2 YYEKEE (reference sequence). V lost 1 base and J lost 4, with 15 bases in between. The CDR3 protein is CASSLLGIPSYEQYF. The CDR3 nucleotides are TGTGCCAGCAGCTTGCTGGGAATCCCCTCATACGAGCAGTACTTC.

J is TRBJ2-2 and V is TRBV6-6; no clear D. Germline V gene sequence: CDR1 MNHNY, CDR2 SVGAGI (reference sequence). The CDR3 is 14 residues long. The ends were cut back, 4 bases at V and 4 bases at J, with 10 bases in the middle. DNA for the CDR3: TGTGCCAGCAGTTTCCACGGTGGCACCGGGGAGCTGTTTTTT. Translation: CASSFHGGTGELFF.

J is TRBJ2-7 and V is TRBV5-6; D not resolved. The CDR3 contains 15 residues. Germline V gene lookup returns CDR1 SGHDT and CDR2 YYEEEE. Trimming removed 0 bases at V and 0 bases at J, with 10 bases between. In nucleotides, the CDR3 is TGTGCCAGCAGCTTGGGGGCGGCTCTCTCCTACGAGCAGTACTTC. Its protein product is CASSLGAALSYEQYF.

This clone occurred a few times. The CDR3 spells CASSLDAGAKGYTF. CDR3 bases: TGTGCCAGCAGCTTAGACGCAGGGGCGAAGGGCTACACCTTC. This sequence joins TRBV7-9 and TRBJ1-2; D possibly corresponds to TRBD1 (6 bases). With 1 base removed from V and 8 bases from J, the gap between germline ends came to 14 bases. Germline-derived CDR1 and CDR2 are SEHNR and FQNEAQ (reference sequence). The CDR3 sequence is 14 residues long.

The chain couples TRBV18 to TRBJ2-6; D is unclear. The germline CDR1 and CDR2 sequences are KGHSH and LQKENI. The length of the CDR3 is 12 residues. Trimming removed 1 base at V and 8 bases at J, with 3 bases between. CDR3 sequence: CASSPRPNVLTF. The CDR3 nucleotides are TGTGCCAGCTCACCACGGCCCAACGTCCTGACTTTC.

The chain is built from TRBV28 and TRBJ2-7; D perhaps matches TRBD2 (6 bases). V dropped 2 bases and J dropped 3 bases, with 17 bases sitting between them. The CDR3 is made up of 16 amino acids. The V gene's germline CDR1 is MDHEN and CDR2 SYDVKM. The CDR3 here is CASSLMGEGGYYEQYF. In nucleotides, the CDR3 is TGTGCCAGCAGTTTAATGGGGGAAGGAGGGTACTACGAGCAGTACTTC.

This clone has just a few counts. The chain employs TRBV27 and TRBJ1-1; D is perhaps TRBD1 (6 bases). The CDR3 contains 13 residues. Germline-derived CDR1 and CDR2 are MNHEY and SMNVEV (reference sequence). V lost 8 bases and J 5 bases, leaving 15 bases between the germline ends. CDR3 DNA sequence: TGTGCCAGCGGTCTGGGGGGCGCGACTGAAGCTTTCTTT. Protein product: CASGLGGATEAFF.

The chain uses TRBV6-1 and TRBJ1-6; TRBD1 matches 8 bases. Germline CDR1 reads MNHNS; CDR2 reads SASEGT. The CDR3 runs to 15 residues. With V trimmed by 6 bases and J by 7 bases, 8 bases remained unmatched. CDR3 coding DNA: TGTGCCAGCAGCGGCCGGACAGGGTTAAATTCACCCCTCCACTTT. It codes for CASSGRTGLNSPLHF.

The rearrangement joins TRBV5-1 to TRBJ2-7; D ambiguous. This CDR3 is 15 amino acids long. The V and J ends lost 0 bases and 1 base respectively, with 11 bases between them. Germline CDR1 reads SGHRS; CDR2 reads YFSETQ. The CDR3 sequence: CASSLVAVSSYEQYF. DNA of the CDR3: TGCGCCAGCAGCTTGGTGGCGGTTTCTTCCTACGAGCAGTACTTC.